Listed below are T cell receptor beta chains from one sample, sequenced in a study of cytomegalovirus exposure and HLA in healthy donors. Measured with immunoSEQ multiplex PCR; TCRdb has only the in-frame clones, and not every one. The data show some 150,000 clones, with around four fifths seen just once and about 1.3% held by the top ten. The sequenced sample consisted of PBMCs. The receptors shown here come from a woman aged 45-60 years in good health and CMV-seronegative. Both conserved end residues are part of each CDR3. Each record gives: CDR3 protein, CDR3 DNA, clone size, D gene, J gene, V gene. The D gene is left open where the match is weak. Size is omitted from some rows. Given values are once, few, many or a class for expanded clones.

CDR3aa: CASRMGRVYGYTF
CDR3nt: TGTGCCAGCAGGATGGGGAGGGTCTATGGCTACACCTTC
abundance: NA
d_gene: NA
j_gene: TRBJ1-2
v_gene: TRBV5-6

CDR3aa: CASSLGGPSYEQYF
CDR3nt: TGTGCCAGCTCCCTCGGGGGACCTTCCTACGAGCAGTACTTC
abundance: once
d_gene: NA
j_gene: TRBJ2-7
v_gene: TRBV18

CDR3aa: CASSLVGSGWFNQPQHF
CDR3nt: TGTGCCAGCAGCTTAGTGGGGTCAGGGTGGTTCAATCAGCCCCAGCATTTT
abundance: NA
d_gene: NA
j_gene: TRBJ1-5
v_gene: TRBV7-2

CDR3aa: CASSVDRGNEKLFF
CDR3nt: TGTGCCAGCAGCGTAGACAGGGGGAATGAAAAACTGTTTTTT
abundance: once
d_gene: TRBD1
j_gene: TRBJ1-4
v_gene: TRBV9

CDR3aa: CASSFGTSGATGELFF
CDR3nt: TGCGCCAGCAGCTTCGGGACTAGCGGGGCGACCGGGGAGCTGTTTTTT
abundance: once
d_gene: TRBD2
j_gene: TRBJ2-2
v_gene: TRBV5-1

CDR3aa: CASSQDVPRSISGNTIYF
CDR3nt: TGCGCCAGCAGCCAAGATGTTCCCAGGTCCATCTCTGGAAACACCATATATTTT
abundance: NA
d_gene: NA
j_gene: TRBJ1-3
v_gene: TRBV4-3

CDR3aa: CASTSDTLSPLHF
CDR3nt: TGTGCCAGCACCTCTGACACGCTTTCACCCCTCCACTTT
abundance: NA
d_gene: NA
j_gene: TRBJ1-6
v_gene: TRBV2

CDR3aa: CASSELAGIGEQYF
CDR3nt: TGTGCCAGCAGCGAACTAGCGGGAATAGGTGAGCAGTACTTC
abundance: NA
d_gene: TRBD2
j_gene: TRBJ2-7
v_gene: TRBV11-3

CDR3aa: CASSPSGLISGQYF
CDR3nt: TGTGCCAGCAGCCCCTCGGGACTCATAAGCGGGCAGTACTTC
abundance: NA
d_gene: NA
j_gene: TRBJ2-5
v_gene: TRBV7-8

CDR3aa: CASSLAQSNQPQHF
CDR3nt: TGTGCCAGCAGCTTGGCCCAGAGCAATCAGCCCCAGCATTTT
abundance: NA
d_gene: NA
j_gene: TRBJ1-5
v_gene: TRBV5-4

CDR3aa: CASVTEAPVYEQFF
CDR3nt: TGCGCCAGCGTCACTGAGGCCCCGGTCTATGAGCAGTTCTTC
abundance: NA
d_gene: NA
j_gene: TRBJ2-1
v_gene: TRBV5-1

CDR3aa: CASSSMTGTGETQYF
CDR3nt: TGTGCCAGCAGCTCCATGACAGGGACGGGCGAGACCCAGTACTTC
abundance: NA
d_gene: TRBD1
j_gene: TRBJ2-5
v_gene: TRBV5-4

CDR3aa: CALQVMVGALEQYF
CDR3nt: TGTGCCCTTCAGGTGATGGTTGGGGCCCTCGAGCAGTACTTC
abundance: NA
d_gene: NA
j_gene: TRBJ2-7
v_gene: TRBV6-1

CDR3aa: CASSRGLVDYEQYF
CDR3nt: TGTGCCAGCAGCCGTGGACTAGTCGACTACGAGCAGTACTTC
abundance: NA
d_gene: TRBD2
j_gene: TRBJ2-7
v_gene: TRBV11-2

CDR3aa: CASPDSGSSYNEQFF
CDR3nt: TGTGCCAGCCCTGATAGCGGGAGCTCCTACAATGAGCAGTTCTTC
abundance: NA
d_gene: TRBD2
j_gene: TRBJ2-1
v_gene: TRBV7-9

CDR3aa: CATSREGQGRVEQYF
CDR3nt: TGTGCCACCAGCAGAGAAGGACAGGGTCGGGTAGAGCAGTACTTC
abundance: NA
d_gene: TRBD1
j_gene: TRBJ2-7
v_gene: TRBV15

CDR3aa: CASSVSGINNEQFF
CDR3nt: TGCGCCAGCAGCGTTAGCGGGATTAACAATGAGCAGTTCTTC
abundance: once
d_gene: TRBD2
j_gene: TRBJ2-1
v_gene: TRBV5-1

CDR3aa: CASSSGLRLEDTQYF
CDR3nt: TGTGCCAGCAGCTCGGGACTTCGACTGGAGGATACGCAGTATTTT
abundance: few
d_gene: NA
j_gene: TRBJ2-3
v_gene: TRBV7-7

CDR3aa: CASSSLDSHGELFF
CDR3nt: TGTGCCAGCAGCTCCCTCGACAGTCACGGGGAGCTGTTTTTT
abundance: NA
d_gene: NA
j_gene: TRBJ2-2
v_gene: TRBV4-2

CDR3aa: CASSFDGRDTDTQYF
CDR3nt: TGTGCCAGCAGCTTCGATGGCAGGGATACAGATACGCAGTATTTT
abundance: NA
d_gene: NA
j_gene: TRBJ2-3
v_gene: TRBV5-5

CDR3aa: CASSLWTTTGNTIYF
CDR3nt: TGTGCCAGCAGTTTATGGACTACGACCGGAAACACCATATATTTT
abundance: NA
d_gene: NA
j_gene: TRBJ1-3
v_gene: TRBV28

CDR3aa: CATSRVVQDEQYF
CDR3nt: TGTGCCACCAGCAGAGTGGTACAGGACGAGCAGTACTTC
abundance: NA
d_gene: NA
j_gene: TRBJ2-7
v_gene: TRBV15

CDR3aa: CASSEKGQAVTNEELFF
CDR3nt: TGCGCCAGCAGCGAGAAGGGACAGGCGGTGACTAATGAAGAACTGTTTTTT
abundance: NA
d_gene: TRBD1
j_gene: TRBJ1-4
v_gene: TRBV5-1

CDR3aa: CASSLKIGSYEQYF
CDR3nt: TGTGCCAGCAGCTTAAAAATTGGCAGCTACGAGCAGTACTTC
abundance: NA
d_gene: NA
j_gene: TRBJ2-7
v_gene: TRBV7-9

CDR3aa: CASSVGTGGWFTEAFF
CDR3nt: TGTGCCAGCAGCGTTGGGACAGGGGGCTGGTTCACTGAAGCTTTCTTT
abundance: NA
d_gene: TRBD1
j_gene: TRBJ1-1
v_gene: TRBV5-6

CDR3aa: CASSSGTSGDNEQFF
CDR3nt: TGTGCCAGCAGCTCCGGGACTAGCGGAGACAATGAGCAGTTCTTC
abundance: NA
d_gene: TRBD2
j_gene: TRBJ2-1
v_gene: TRBV7-9

CDR3aa: CASSPETGLYQPQHF
CDR3nt: TGCGCCAGCAGCCCAGAGACAGGGCTGTATCAGCCCCAGCATTTT
abundance: NA
d_gene: TRBD1
j_gene: TRBJ1-5
v_gene: TRBV5-1

CDR3aa: CAATRDREETQYF
CDR3nt: TGCGCCGCAACCAGGGACAGGGAGGAGACCCAGTACTTC
abundance: few
d_gene: TRBD1
j_gene: TRBJ2-5
v_gene: TRBV23-1

CDR3aa: CASGQGGGDTEAFF
CDR3nt: TGTGCCAGTGGCCAAGGGGGCGGGGACACTGAAGCTTTCTTT
abundance: NA
d_gene: TRBD1
j_gene: TRBJ1-1
v_gene: TRBV19

CDR3aa: CASSPSRGQDTEAFF
CDR3nt: TGTGCCAGCTCACCAAGCAGGGGGCAGGACACTGAAGCTTTCTTT
abundance: few
d_gene: TRBD1
j_gene: TRBJ1-1
v_gene: TRBV18

CDR3aa: CATSRDFSVETQYF
CDR3nt: TGTGCCACCAGCAGGGACTTTAGTGTAGAGACCCAGTACTTC
abundance: NA
d_gene: NA
j_gene: TRBJ2-5
v_gene: TRBV15

CDR3aa: CASSLAVMTGSYGYTF
CDR3nt: TGCGCCAGCAGCTTGGCAGTCATGACAGGGAGCTATGGCTACACCTTC
abundance: NA
d_gene: TRBD1
j_gene: TRBJ1-2
v_gene: TRBV5-1

CDR3aa: CASSSGWDRGGGSPLHF
CDR3nt: TGTGCCAGCAGCAGTGGGTGGGACAGGGGAGGCGGTTCACCCCTCCACTTT
abundance: once
d_gene: TRBD1
j_gene: TRBJ1-6
v_gene: TRBV5-4

CDR3aa: CASSMTASRQGKEKLFF
CDR3nt: TGTGCCAGCAGCATGACCGCGTCTAGACAGGGGAAAGAAAAACTGTTTTTT
abundance: NA
d_gene: TRBD1
j_gene: TRBJ1-4
v_gene: TRBV28

CDR3aa: CASSIDQALYSNQPQHF
CDR3nt: TGTGCCAGTAGTATAGATCAGGCCCTTTATAGCAATCAGCCCCAGCATTTT
abundance: once
d_gene: NA
j_gene: TRBJ1-5
v_gene: TRBV19

CDR3aa: CASSLELMKETQYF
CDR3nt: TGCGCCAGCAGCTTGGAACTGATGAAAGAGACCCAGTACTTC
abundance: NA
d_gene: NA
j_gene: TRBJ2-5
v_gene: TRBV5-1

CDR3aa: CASSSTGRAGANVLTF
CDR3nt: TGTGCCAGCTCATCTACAGGGCGGGCTGGGGCCAACGTCCTGACTTTC
abundance: NA
d_gene: NA
j_gene: TRBJ2-6
v_gene: TRBV18

CDR3aa: CASSLAAGGLYNEQFF
CDR3nt: TGCGCCAGCAGCTTGGCGGCGGGGGGGCTGTACAATGAGCAGTTCTTC
abundance: NA
d_gene: TRBD2
j_gene: TRBJ2-1
v_gene: TRBV5-1

CDR3aa: CASSPRGEKLFF
CDR3nt: TGTGCCAGCAGCCCTCGGGGTGAAAAACTGTTCTTT
abundance: NA
d_gene: NA
j_gene: TRBJ1-4
v_gene: TRBV7-2

CDR3aa: CASSESGSGYTF
CDR3nt: TGTGCCAGCAGTGAATCCGGGAGCGGCTACACCTTC
abundance: NA
d_gene: NA
j_gene: TRBJ1-2
v_gene: TRBV6-1

CDR3aa: CARHRTTANTEAFF
CDR3nt: TGTGCCAGACACAGAACGACAGCGAACACTGAAGCTTTCTTT
abundance: NA
d_gene: NA
j_gene: TRBJ1-1
v_gene: TRBV5-3

CDR3aa: CASSVTTGEAFF
CDR3nt: TGTGCCAGCAGCGTAACGACAGGGGAAGCTTTCTTT
abundance: NA
d_gene: TRBD1
j_gene: TRBJ1-1
v_gene: TRBV7-9